A selection of T cell receptor beta chains follows, all from one sample in a study of cytomegalovirus exposure and HLA in healthy donors. This table comes from immunoSEQ multiplex PCR, and its TCRdb copy is limited to in-frame clones, with some not included. The sample gives fewer than 45,000 clones, around 69% of which show up once; approximately 8.9% is in the top ten. Sequencing was performed on PBMCs. These receptors all stem from a woman in her 30s in good health and CMV-seropositive. Both conserved end residues are part of each CDR3. The D gene is left open where the match is weak. A row's size may be missing; if present it is once, few, many or a size class.

size	J	D	V	DNA	CDR3
NA	TRBJ2-2	NA	TRBV27	TGTGCCAGCAGGTGGGCGGGGGCCAACACCGGGGAGCTGTTTTTT	CASRWAGANTGELFF
NA	TRBJ1-1	TRBD1	TRBV6-5	TGTGCCAGCAGTTACGGGGGACAGCGGGAAGCTTTCTTT	CASSYGGQREAFF
few	TRBJ2-2	NA	TRBV10-3	TGTGCCATCAGGCCAGCGAACACCGGGGAGCTGTTTTTT	CAIRPANTGELFF
NA	TRBJ2-7	TRBD1	TRBV20-1	TGCAGTGCCCTACCAGGGGGCGAGCAGTACTTC	CSALPGGEQYF
NA	TRBJ1-1	TRBD1	TRBV11-2	TGTGCCAGCAGCTCATTTTGGGACAGATCATACACTGAAGCTTTCTTT	CASSSFWDRSYTEAFF
NA	TRBJ2-3	NA	TRBV28	TGTGCCAGCAGGCAGACTAGTCCGGACAGGGATACGCAGTATTTT	CASRQTSPDRDTQYF
NA	TRBJ1-4	NA	TRBV2	TGTGCCAGCAGTCCGGGGGTTGTAACTAATGAAAAACTGTTTTTT	CASSPGVVTNEKLFF
NA	TRBJ2-1	NA	TRBV7-9	TGTGCCAGCATCGATAGGAGCTCCTACAATGAGCAGTTCTTC	CASIDRSSYNEQFF
NA	TRBJ1-2	NA	TRBV7-9	TGTTCCAGCAGCTTACCCTGGACACTCTCGAAAGGCTACACCTTC	CSSSLPWTLSKGYTF
NA	TRBJ2-3	TRBD1	TRBV19	TGTGCCAGTAGTACCTCGGGACAGCCCACAGATACGCAGTATTTT	CASSTSGQPTDTQYF
few	TRBJ2-1	TRBD1	TRBV28	TGTGCCAGCAGTTTACGGCTCGGGACAGGGAACAATGAGCAGTTCTTC	CASSLRLGTGNNEQFF
few	TRBJ2-2	TRBD1	TRBV6-6	TGTGCCAGCAGCGACAGGGTGGCCACCGGGGAGCTGTTTTTT	CASSDRVATGELFF
NA	TRBJ1-5	TRBD1	TRBV27	TGTGCCTCGGGGAGGACAGGGGGCAATCAGCCCCAGCATTTT	CASGRTGGNQPQHF
NA	TRBJ1-2	NA	TRBV29-1	TGCAGCGTTGAAGGTAGAGGAGCCGATCTAGCTAACTATGGCTACACCTTC	CSVEGRGADLANYGYTF
NA	TRBJ2-2	NA	TRBV27	TGTGCCAGCCGTTTGGGGGGGCCTAACACCGGGGAGCTGTTTTTT	CASRLGGPNTGELFF
NA	TRBJ2-5	NA	TRBV12-1	TGTGCCAGCAGCTTCCCAACTAGCGGGAGCGAGACCCAGTACTTC	CASSFPTSGSETQYF
NA	TRBJ1-1	NA	TRBV27	TGTGCCAGCAGTTTCTCCGTACAGATGAACACTGAAGCTTTCTTT	CASSFSVQMNTEAFF
NA	TRBJ1-1	TRBD1	TRBV7-8	TGTGCCAGCAGCTCCCAGGGGGCCCTCATGAACACTGAAGCTTTCTTT	CASSSQGALMNTEAFF
few	TRBJ2-1	NA	TRBV10-1	TGCGCCAGCAGTGAGTCTGGAGCGGGCTCAGTGTCATACAATGAGCAGTTCTTC	CASSESGAGSVSYNEQFF
NA	TRBJ1-4	NA	TRBV6-1	TGTGCCAGCAGGGACTGGGATGAAAAACTGTTTTTT	CASRDWDEKLFF
NA	TRBJ2-7	TRBD2	TRBV18	TGTGCCAGCTCACTCAAACTAGCGGGAGGAATCTACGAGCAGTACTTC	CASSLKLAGGIYEQYF
NA	TRBJ2-5	NA	TRBV7-2	TGTGCCAGCAGCAAAACTCAAATCCAAGAGACCCAGTACTTC	CASSKTQIQETQYF
NA	TRBJ2-7	NA	TRBV7-9	TGTGCCAGCAGCTCAATTCGGCTACTCCAAAGCGCCTACGAGCAGTACTTC	CASSSIRLLQSAYEQYF
NA	TRBJ1-6	NA	TRBV28	TGTGCCAGCAGAGACTCTAATTCACCCCTCCACTTT	CASRDSNSPLHF
NA	TRBJ2-1	TRBD2	TRBV28	TGTGCCAGCAGTTCGGTCCCCGGACTAGCGGCCGTCTACAATGAGCAGTTCTTC	CASSSVPGLAAVYNEQFF
NA	TRBJ2-3	TRBD2	TRBV7-8	TGTGCCAGCAGCGTCGGGGCTAGCGGGAGAGGGAGCACAGATACGCAGTATTTT	CASSVGASGRGSTDTQYF
NA	TRBJ2-7	TRBD1	TRBV6-6	TGTGCCAGCAGTTGCATCGACAGGGGAAGGACCAACGAGCAGTACTTC	CASSCIDRGRTNEQYF
NA	TRBJ2-7	TRBD1	TRBV28	TGTGCCAGCAGTTCCGGACAGGGATACGAGCAGTACTTC	CASSSGQGYEQYF
NA	TRBJ2-3	NA	TRBV25-1	TGTGCCAGCAGTGACCCCACGGTCACAGATACGCAGTATTTT	CASSDPTVTDTQYF
few	TRBJ2-7	TRBD2	TRBV29-1	TGCAGCGTTTCCGGGACTAGCGGGAGGACCTACGAGCAGTACTTC	CSVSGTSGRTYEQYF
NA	TRBJ2-7	NA	TRBV7-6	TGTGCCAGCAGCAAACAGGGTTTCCCCTACGAGCAGTACTTC	CASSKQGFPYEQYF
NA	TRBJ2-1	TRBD2	TRBV5-1	TGCGCCCGCAGCTTGGAAGCGGGAGGCTCCTACAATGAGCAGTTCTTC	CARSLEAGGSYNEQFF
NA	TRBJ2-6	TRBD1	TRBV10-3	TGTGCCATCAGCAGACAGGGGGCGGACTCTGGGGCCAACGTCCTGACTTTC	CAISRQGADSGANVLTF
NA	TRBJ2-7	NA	TRBV5-1	TGCGCCAGCAGCTTTGTAGGGGGCGAGCAGTACTTC	CASSFVGGEQYF
NA	TRBJ2-1	TRBD2	TRBV28	TGTGCCAGCAGTTTCGAATCGGGGACTAGAGGTAATGAGCAGTTCTTC	CASSFESGTRGNEQFF
NA	TRBJ1-2	TRBD1	TRBV6-1	TGTGCCAGCATCCGTCAGGGGGGAAACTATGGCTACCCCTTC	CASIRQGGNYGYPF
NA	TRBJ2-7	NA	TRBV7-9	TGTGCCAGCAGCACCCGGAGCTACGAGCAGTACTTC	CASSTRSYEQYF
NA	TRBJ2-2	NA	TRBV19	TGTGCCAGTAGTACACCGGACACGGTGCTGTTTTTT	CASSTPDTVLFF
NA	TRBJ1-5	NA	TRBV19	TGTGCCAGTAGTTGGGGGCTGTATCAGCCCCAGCATTTT	CASSWGLYQPQHF
NA	TRBJ1-2	TRBD1	TRBV30	TGTGCCTGTCAGGGACAGGGGGTTTATGGCTACACCTTC	CACQGQGVYGYTF
NA	TRBJ2-3	TRBD2	TRBV4-1	TGCGCCAGCAGCCAAGACCCCGGTCGCGGGGGGCGGAACAATACGCAGTATTTT	CASSQDPGRGGRNNTQYF
once	TRBJ2-6	TRBD2	TRBV5-1	TGCGCCAGCAGCGAACCCGGGACTACCGTCTCTGGGGCCAACGTCCTGACTTTC	CASSEPGTTVSGANVLTF
NA	TRBJ2-2	TRBD1	TRBV19	TGTGCCAGTAAACAGGGGGCGAACACCGGGGAGCTGTTTTTT	CASKQGANTGELFF
few	TRBJ2-7	TRBD2	TRBV30	TGTGCCTGGAGCCGGGGAGGGATCCCCGAGCAGTACTTC	CAWSRGGIPEQYF
NA	TRBJ1-2	NA	TRBV9	TGTGCCAGCAGCGTAGAAGCCAACCCTACGTACTATGGCTACACCTTC	CASSVEANPTYYGYTF
few	TRBJ2-7	TRBD1	TRBV7-6	TGTGCCAGCAGCACCGGGACAGGGGGTACCTCCTACGAGCAGTACTTC	CASSTGTGGTSYEQYF
NA	TRBJ1-1	NA	TRBV9	TGTGCCAGCAGCAATACATGGAACACTGAAGCTTTCTTT	CASSNTWNTEAFF
NA	TRBJ2-3	NA	TRBV9	TGTGCCAGCAGCCCCGTAGCGGCTAGCACAGATACGCAGTATTTT	CASSPVAASTDTQYF
NA	TRBJ2-4	NA	TRBV11-2	TGTGCCAGCAGCTTAGTGCTGTGGGGGGACAAAAACATTCAGTACTTC	CASSLVLWGDKNIQYF
NA	TRBJ2-2	TRBD1	TRBV7-9	TGTGCCAGCAGCTACATGCCGGGACAGGGGTACACCGGGGAGCTGTTTTTT	CASSYMPGQGYTGELFF
NA	TRBJ1-3	NA	TRBV7-9	TGTGCCAGCAGCTTAGCGGGGACTCCAAGCTCTGGAAACACCATATATTTT	CASSLAGTPSSGNTIYF
NA	TRBJ1-4	NA	TRBV11-3	TGTGCCAACTCTGGCCTGACGCAGGAATCAACTAATGAAAAACTGTTTTTT	CANSGLTQESTNEKLFF
NA	TRBJ2-7	NA	TRBV6-5	TGTGCCAGCAGTTATGGGACAGAGCAGTACTTC	CASSYGTEQYF
NA	TRBJ1-1	NA	TRBV18	TGTGCCAGCTCACCAACAGGGTCTACTGAAGCTTTCTTT	CASSPTGSTEAFF